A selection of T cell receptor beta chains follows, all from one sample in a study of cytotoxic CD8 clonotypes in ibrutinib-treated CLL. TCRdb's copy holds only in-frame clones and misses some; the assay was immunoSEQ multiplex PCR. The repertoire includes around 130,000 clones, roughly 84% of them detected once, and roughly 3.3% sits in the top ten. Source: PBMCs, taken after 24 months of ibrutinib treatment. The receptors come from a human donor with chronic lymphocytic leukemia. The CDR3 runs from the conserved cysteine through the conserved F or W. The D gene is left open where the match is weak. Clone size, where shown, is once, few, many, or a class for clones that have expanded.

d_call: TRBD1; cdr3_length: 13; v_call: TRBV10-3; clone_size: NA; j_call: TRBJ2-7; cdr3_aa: CAIGRDSSYEQYF; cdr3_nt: TGTGCCATCGGCCGGGACAGTTCCTACGAGCAGTACTTC
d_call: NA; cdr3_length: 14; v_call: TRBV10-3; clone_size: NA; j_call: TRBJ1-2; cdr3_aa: CASSDGLRGYGYTF; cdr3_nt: TGTGCCAGCAGTGATGGCCTTCGGGGCTATGGCTACACCTTC
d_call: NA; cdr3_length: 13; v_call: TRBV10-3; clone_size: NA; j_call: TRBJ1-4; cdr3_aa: CAISAGTGEKLFF; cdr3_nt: TGTGCCATCAGTGCGGGGACGGGTGAAAAACTGTTTTTT
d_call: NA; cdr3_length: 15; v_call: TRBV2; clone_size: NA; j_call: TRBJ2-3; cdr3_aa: CASKGPSPSTDTQYF; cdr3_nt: TGTGCCAGCAAAGGCCCGTCTCCTTCCACAGATACGCAGTATTTT
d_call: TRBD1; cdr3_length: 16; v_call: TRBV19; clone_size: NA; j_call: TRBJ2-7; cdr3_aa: CASSIITGQGPYEQYF; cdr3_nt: TGTGCCAGTAGCATTATTACGGGACAGGGGCCCTACGAGCAGTACTTC
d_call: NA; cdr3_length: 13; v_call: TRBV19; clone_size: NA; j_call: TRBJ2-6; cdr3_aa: CASTISGANVLTF; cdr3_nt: TGTGCCAGTACCATTTCTGGGGCCAACGTCCTGACTTTC
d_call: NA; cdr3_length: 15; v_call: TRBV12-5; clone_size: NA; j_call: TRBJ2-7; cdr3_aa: CASGLAPGALNEQYF; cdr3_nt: TGTGCTAGTGGTTTGGCCCCCGGGGCTCTCAACGAGCAGTACTTC
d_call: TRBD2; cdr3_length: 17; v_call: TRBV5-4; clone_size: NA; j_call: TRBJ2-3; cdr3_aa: CASTRPGLAGGTDTQYF; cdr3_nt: TGTGCCAGCACCCGCCCGGGACTAGCGGGGGGAACAGATACGCAGTATTTT
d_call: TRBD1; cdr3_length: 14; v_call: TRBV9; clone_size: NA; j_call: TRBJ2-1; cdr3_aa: CASSVGTGPGEQFF; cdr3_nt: TGTGCCAGCAGCGTAGGGACAGGCCCTGGGGAGCAGTTCTTC
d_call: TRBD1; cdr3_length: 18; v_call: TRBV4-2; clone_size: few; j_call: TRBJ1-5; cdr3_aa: CASSQGTGGDLSNQPQHF; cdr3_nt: TGTGCCAGCAGCCAGGGGACAGGGGGCGATCTGAGCAATCAGCCCCAGCATTTT
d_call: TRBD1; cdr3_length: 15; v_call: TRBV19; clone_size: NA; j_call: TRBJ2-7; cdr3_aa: CASSPRDRASYEQYF; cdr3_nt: TGTGCCAGTAGTCCTCGGGACAGGGCTTCCTACGAGCAGTACTTC
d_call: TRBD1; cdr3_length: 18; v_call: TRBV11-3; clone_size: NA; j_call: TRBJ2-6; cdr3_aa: CASSFGGTDLSGANVLTF; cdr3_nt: TGTGCCAGCAGCTTTGGTGGGACAGACCTCTCTGGGGCCAACGTCCTGACTTTC
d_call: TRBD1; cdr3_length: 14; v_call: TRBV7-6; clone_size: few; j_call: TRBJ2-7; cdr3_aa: CASGRGQGSYEQYF; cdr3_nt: TGTGCCAGCGGTCGGGGACAGGGTTCCTACGAGCAGTACTTC
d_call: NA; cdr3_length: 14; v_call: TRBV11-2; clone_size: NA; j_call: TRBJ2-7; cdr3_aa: CASSLWRLSYEQYF; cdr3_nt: TGTGCCAGCAGCTTATGGCGCCTCTCCTACGAGCAGTACTTC
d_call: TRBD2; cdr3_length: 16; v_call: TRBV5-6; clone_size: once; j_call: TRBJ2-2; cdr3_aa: CASGLAGGPFTGELFF; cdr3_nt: TGTGCCAGCGGACTAGCGGGGGGGCCTTTCACCGGGGAGCTGTTTTTT
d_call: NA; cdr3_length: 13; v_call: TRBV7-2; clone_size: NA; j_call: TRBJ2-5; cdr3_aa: CASSFGSGETQYF; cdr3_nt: TGTGCCAGCAGCTTTGGATCAGGGGAGACCCAGTACTTC
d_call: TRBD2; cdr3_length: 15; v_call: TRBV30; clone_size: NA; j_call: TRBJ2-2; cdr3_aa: CAWSVGGTSAGELFF; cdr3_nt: TGTGCCTGGAGTGTAGGCGGGACTAGCGCCGGGGAGCTGTTTTTT
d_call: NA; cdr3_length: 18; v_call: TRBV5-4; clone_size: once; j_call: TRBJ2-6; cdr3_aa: CASSLSVRPSSGANVLTF; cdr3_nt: TGTGCCAGCAGCTTGTCTGTTCGTCCGAGCTCTGGGGCCAACGTCCTGACTTTC
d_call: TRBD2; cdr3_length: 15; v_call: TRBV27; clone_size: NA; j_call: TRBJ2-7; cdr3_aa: CASSLGSTSVYEQYF; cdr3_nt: TGTGCCAGCAGTTTAGGGTCGACTAGCGTCTACGAGCAGTACTTC
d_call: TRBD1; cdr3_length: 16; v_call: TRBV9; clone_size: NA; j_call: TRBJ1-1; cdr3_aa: CASSVASGQVGTEAFF; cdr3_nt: TGTGCCAGCAGCGTAGCCTCGGGACAGGTTGGCACTGAAGCTTTCTTT
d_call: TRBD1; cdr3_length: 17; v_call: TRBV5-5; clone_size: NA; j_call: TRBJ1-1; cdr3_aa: CASSSRIEGASGTEAFF; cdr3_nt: TGTGCCAGCAGCTCACGGATTGAGGGGGCATCGGGGACTGAAGCTTTCTTT
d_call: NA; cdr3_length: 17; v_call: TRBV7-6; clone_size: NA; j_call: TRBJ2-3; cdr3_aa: CASSLGSMGAYTDTQYF; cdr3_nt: TGTGCCAGCAGCTTAGGGTCCATGGGGGCATATACAGATACGCAGTATTTT
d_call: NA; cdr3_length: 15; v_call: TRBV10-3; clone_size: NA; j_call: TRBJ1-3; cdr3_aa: CAISEISNSGNTIYF; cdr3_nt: TGTGCCATCAGTGAGATCTCGAACTCTGGAAACACCATATATTTT
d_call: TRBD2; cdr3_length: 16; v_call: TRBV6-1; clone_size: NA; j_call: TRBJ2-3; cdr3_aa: CASSEVDRGGRDTQYF; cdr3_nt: TGTGCCAGCAGTGAAGTAGACCGGGGGGGCCGGGATACGCAGTATTTT
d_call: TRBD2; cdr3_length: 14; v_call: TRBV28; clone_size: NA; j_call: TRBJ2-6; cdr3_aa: CASRTSGGANVLTF; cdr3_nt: TGTGCCAGCAGAACTAGCGGTGGGGCCAACGTCCTGACTTTC
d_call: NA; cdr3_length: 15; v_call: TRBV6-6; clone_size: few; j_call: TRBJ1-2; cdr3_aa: CASRNPALPFYGYTF; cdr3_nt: TGTGCCAGCAGGAATCCTGCGTTACCTTTCTATGGCTACACCTTC
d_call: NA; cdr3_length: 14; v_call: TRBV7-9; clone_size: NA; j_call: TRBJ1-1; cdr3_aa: CASSYPGPYTEAFF; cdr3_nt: TGTGCCAGCAGCTATCCCGGACCCTACACTGAAGCTTTCTTT